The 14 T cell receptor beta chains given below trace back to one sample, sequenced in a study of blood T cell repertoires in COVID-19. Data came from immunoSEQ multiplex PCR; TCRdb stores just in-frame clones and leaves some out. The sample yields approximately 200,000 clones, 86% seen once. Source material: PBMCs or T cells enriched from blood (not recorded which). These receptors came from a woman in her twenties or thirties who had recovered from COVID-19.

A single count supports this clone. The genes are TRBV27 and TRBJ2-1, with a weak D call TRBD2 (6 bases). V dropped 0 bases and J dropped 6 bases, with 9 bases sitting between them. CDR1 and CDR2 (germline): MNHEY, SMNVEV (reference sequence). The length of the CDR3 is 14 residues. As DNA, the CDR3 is TGTGCCAGCAGTTTATCGAGCGGGCGCAATGAGCAGTTCTTC. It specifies CASSLSSGRNEQFF.

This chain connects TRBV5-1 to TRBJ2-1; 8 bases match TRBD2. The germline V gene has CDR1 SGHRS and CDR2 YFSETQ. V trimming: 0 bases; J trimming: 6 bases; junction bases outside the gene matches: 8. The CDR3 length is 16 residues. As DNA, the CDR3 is TGCGCCAGCAGCTTGGTGACGGGAGGGCCGTCCAATGAGCAGTTCTTC. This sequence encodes CASSLVTGGPSNEQFF.

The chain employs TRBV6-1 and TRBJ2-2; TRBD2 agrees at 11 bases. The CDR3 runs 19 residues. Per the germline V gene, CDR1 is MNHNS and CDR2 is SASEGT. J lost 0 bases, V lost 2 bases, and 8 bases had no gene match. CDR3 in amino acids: CASSELAGGPEANTGELFF. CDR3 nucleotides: TGTGCCAGCAGTGAATTAGCGGGAGGGCCGGAAGCGAACACCGGGGAGCTGTTTTTT.

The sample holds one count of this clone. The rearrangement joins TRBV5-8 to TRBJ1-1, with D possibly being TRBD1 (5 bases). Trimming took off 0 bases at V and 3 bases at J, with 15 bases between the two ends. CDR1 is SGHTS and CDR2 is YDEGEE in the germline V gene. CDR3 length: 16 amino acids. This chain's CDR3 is CASSLGYGAADTEAFF. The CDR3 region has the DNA TGTGCCAGCAGCTTGGGATATGGGGCCGCGGACACTGAAGCTTTCTTT.

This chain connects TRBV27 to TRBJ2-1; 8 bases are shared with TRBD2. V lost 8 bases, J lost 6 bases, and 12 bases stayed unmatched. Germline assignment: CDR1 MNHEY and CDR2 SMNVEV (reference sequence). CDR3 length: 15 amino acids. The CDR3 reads CASAPGTRKVNEQFF. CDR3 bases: TGTGCCAGCGCCCCCGGGACTAGGAAAGTCAATGAGCAGTTCTTC.

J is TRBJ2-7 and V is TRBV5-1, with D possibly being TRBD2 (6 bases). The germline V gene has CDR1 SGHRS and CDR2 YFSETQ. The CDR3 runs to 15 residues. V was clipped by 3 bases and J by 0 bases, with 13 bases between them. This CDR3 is CASSSRGAGSYEQYF. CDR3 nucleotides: TGCGCCAGCAGCTCTCGCGGGGCAGGCTCCTACGAGCAGTACTTC.

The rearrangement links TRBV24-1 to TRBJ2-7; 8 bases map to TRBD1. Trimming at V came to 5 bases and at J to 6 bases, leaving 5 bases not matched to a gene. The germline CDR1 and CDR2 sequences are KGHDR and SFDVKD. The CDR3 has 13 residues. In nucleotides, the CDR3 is TGTGCCACCAGTGGGACAGGGCGTGTCGAGCAGTACTTC. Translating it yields CATSGTGRVEQYF.

The CDR3: CASNRGYQPQHF. The CDR3 DNA reads as TGTGCCAGCAATAGAGGGTATCAGCCCCAGCATTTT. The chain is built from TRBV19 and TRBJ1-5; no firm D call. Germline V gene sequence: CDR1 LNHDA, CDR2 SQIVND (reference sequence). V was shortened by 9 bases and J by 5 bases, with 11 bases between the two germline ends. There are 12 residues in the CDR3. Full variable domain (outside the CDR3, taken from reference TRBV19 and TRBJ1-5): DGGITQSPKYLFRKEGQNVTLSCEQNLNHDAMYWYRQDPGQGLRLIYYSQIVNDFQKGDIAEGYSVSREKKESFPLTVTSAQKNPTAFYLCASNRGYQPQHFGDGTRLSIL.

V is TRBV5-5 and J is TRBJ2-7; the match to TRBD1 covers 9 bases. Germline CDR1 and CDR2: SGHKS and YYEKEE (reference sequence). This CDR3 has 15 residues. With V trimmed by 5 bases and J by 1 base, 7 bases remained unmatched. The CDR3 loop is CASSTAGTGSYEQYF. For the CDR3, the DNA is TGTGCCAGCAGTACCGCCGGGACAGGGTCCTACGAGCAGTACTTC. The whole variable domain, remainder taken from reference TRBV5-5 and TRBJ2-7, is DAGVTQSPTHLIKTRGQQVTLRCSPISGHKSVSWYQQVLGQGPQFIFQYYEKEERGRGNFPDRFSARQFPNYSSELNVNALLLGDSALYLCASSTAGTGSYEQYFGPGTRLTVT.

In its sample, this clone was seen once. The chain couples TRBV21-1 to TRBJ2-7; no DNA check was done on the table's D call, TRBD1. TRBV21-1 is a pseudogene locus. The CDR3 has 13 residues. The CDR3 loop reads CASSNPQGDEQYF. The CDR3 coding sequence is TGTGCCAGCAGCAACCCGCAGGGCGACGAGCAGTACTTC.

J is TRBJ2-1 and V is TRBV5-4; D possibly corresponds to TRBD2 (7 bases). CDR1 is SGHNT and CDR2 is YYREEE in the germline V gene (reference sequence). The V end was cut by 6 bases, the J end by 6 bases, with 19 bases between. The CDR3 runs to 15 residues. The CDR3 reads CASTVGGAQRNEQFF. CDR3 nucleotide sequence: TGTGCCAGCACCGTTGGGGGGGCCCAGCGCAATGAGCAGTTCTTC. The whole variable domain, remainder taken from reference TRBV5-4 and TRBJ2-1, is ETGVTQSPTHLIKTRGQQVTLRCSSQSGHNTVSWYQQALGQGPQFIFQYYREEENGRGNFPPRFSGLQFPNYSSELNVNALELDDSALYLCASTVGGAQRNEQFFGPGTRLTVL.

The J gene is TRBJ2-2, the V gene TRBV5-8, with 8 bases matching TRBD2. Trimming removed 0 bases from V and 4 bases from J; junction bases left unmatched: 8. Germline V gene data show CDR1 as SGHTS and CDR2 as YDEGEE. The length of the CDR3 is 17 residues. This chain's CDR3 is CASSLVHRAGATGELFF. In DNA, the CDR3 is TGTGCCAGCAGCTTGGTACATAGAGCGGGAGCCACCGGGGAGCTGTTTTTT.

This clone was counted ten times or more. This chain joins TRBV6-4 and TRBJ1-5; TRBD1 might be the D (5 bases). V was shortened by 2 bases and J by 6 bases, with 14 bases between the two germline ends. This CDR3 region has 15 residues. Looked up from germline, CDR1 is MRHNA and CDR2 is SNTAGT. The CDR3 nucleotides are TGTGCCAGCAGTGACAAGACGGCGGGGGGTCAGCCCCAGCATTTT. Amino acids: CASSDKTAGGQPQHF.

Here the CDR3 reads CASSSNPGYEQYF. CDR3 coding DNA: TGTGCCAGTAGTTCGAATCCCGGTTACGAGCAGTACTTC. The chain uses TRBV19 and TRBJ2-7, with unresolved D. Trimming left V 5 bases short and J 4 bases short, with 12 bases between. This CDR3 spans 13 amino acids. CDR1 LNHDA and CDR2 SQIVND come from the germline V gene (reference sequence).